The entry that follows covers one TCR beta chain sequence. The antigen is unknown. Produced via immunoSEQ multiplex PCR; TCRdb's table is partial and in-frame only. The data contain 110,000 or so clones, around 88% of them singletons. This sample is drawn from a study of cytomegalovirus exposure and HLA in healthy donors. Points from the study as a whole: Subsequent analysis found a tendency for first-cohort TCR clusters to co-occur within the 120 validation repertoires. There were some public TCRs occurring in many donors, but most TCR sequences were rare. The study labeled 164 TCR beta chains cytomegalovirus-associated.

Germline V gene lookup returns CDR1 SQVTM and CDR2 ANQGSEA. Trimming took 4 bases from V and 3 from J; bases not matched to a gene: 3. This CDR3 is 14 amino acids long. V and J are TRBV29-1 and TRBJ2-3; 11 nucleotides line up with TRBD2. The sample was PBMCs. The sequence derives from a man in his late teens or twenties in good health and CMV-seronegative. In nucleotides, the CDR3 is TGCAGCGTTGGACTAGCGGGACGAACAGATACGCAGTATTTT. Amino acid sequence: CSVGLAGRTDTQYF.